These T cell receptor beta chains were read from a single sample in a study of T cell clones after liver transplantation. Some clones are missing from TCRdb's copy, which holds only in-frame ones; the method was immunoSEQ multiplex PCR. The sample records approximately 55,000 clones, about 67% being singletons. The sequencing used CD4+ T cells from blood, collected more than 53 months after liver transplant. These receptors came from a human patient who received a liver transplant. Some of these T cells may belong to the graft donor. Each CDR3 is given with its conserved first and last residue. A D gene is named only where the DNA matches it firmly. Size is stated for part of the rows, as once, few or many counts, or as a class when the clone is expanded.

CDR3 protein: CSGRDSSRMNTEAFF
clone size: medium-sized
J gene: TRBJ1-1
D gene: TRBD1
V gene: TRBV29-1

CDR3 protein: CASRFGFDTGELFF
clone size: NA
J gene: TRBJ2-2
D gene: NA
V gene: TRBV6-1

CDR3 protein: CASSRGLAPYNEQFF
clone size: NA
J gene: TRBJ2-1
D gene: TRBD2
V gene: TRBV9

CDR3 protein: CASSESGSASYEQYF
clone size: NA
J gene: TRBJ2-7
D gene: NA
V gene: TRBV10-2

CDR3 protein: CASSLQGVEQYF
clone size: once
J gene: TRBJ2-7
D gene: TRBD1
V gene: TRBV19

CDR3 protein: CASSYGTSGSTYEQYF
clone size: NA
J gene: TRBJ2-7
D gene: TRBD2
V gene: TRBV6-5

CDR3 protein: CASSSGFSGNTIYF
clone size: NA
J gene: TRBJ1-3
D gene: NA
V gene: TRBV11-3

CDR3 protein: CASSIRSPYRYEQYF
clone size: NA
J gene: TRBJ2-7
D gene: NA
V gene: TRBV19

CDR3 protein: CASSASDRPNTGELFF
clone size: many
J gene: TRBJ2-2
D gene: NA
V gene: TRBV9

CDR3 protein: CASSYSGEADTQYF
clone size: few
J gene: TRBJ2-3
D gene: NA
V gene: TRBV6-6